This entry describes one T cell receptor (beta chain). This sample is part of a study of blood T cell repertoires in COVID-19. Generated by immunoSEQ multiplex PCR, the TCRdb table keeps only in-frame clones and is missing some. Of about 15,000 clones detected, roughly 92% appear once; the ten largest clones hold approximately 7.6%. The CDR3 sequence is 13 residues long. Trimming at V came to 2 bases and at J to 5 bases, leaving 0 bases not matched to a gene. Looked up from germline, CDR1 is MNHEY and CDR2 is SVGEGT. The rearrangement uses TRBV6-2 or TRBV6-3 and TRBJ2-7; 10 bases are a match to TRBD1. The TCR was taken from a human donor with active COVID-19. The donor label of this sample is uncertain. The specimen was peripheral blood. CDR3 sequence: CASSYGTGDEQYF. The CDR3 nucleotides read TGTGCCAGCAGTTACGGGACAGGGGACGAGCAGTACTTC.